The 14 T cell receptor beta chains in this list originate from one sample, sequenced in a study of sequential checkpoint blockade in melanoma (dated by TCRdb to between 2017 and 2020). The library was built by means of the immunoSEQ multiplex PCR assay. The table was pulled from immuneACCESS by TCRdb, which kept in-frame rearrangements only. Such tables lose some clones; where checked, under half of the loss comes from unresolved V genes, and the rest has no known cause. In all, the sample holds about 40,000 clones, and 86% of those were seen once. Around 12% of the sample is taken by the ten largest. The treatment or condition tag for this specimen amounts to: randomized to nivolumab then ipilimumab (arm A) or the reverse (arm B). This specimen consisted of CD8+ T cells sorted from blood (inferred from file names), obtained from a patient given nivolumab and ipilimumab in sequence. These receptors all come from a human donor with melanoma.

The chain combines TRBV4-1 with TRBJ2-3; a weak D match, TRBD2 (7 bases). CDR1 and CDR2 from the germline V gene are MGHRA and YSYEKL. The CDR3 sequence is 15 residues long. V lost 7 bases and J 2 bases, leaving 16 bases between the germline ends. The CDR3 coding sequence is TGCGCCAGCACCCCTAGGGGGGGCTACACAGATACGCAGTATTTT. Translation: CASTPRGGYTDTQYF.

The gene calls are TRBV19 and TRBJ2-1; TRBD2 matches 13 bases. Germline-derived CDR1 and CDR2 are LNHDA and SQIVND (reference sequence). V trimming: 8 bases; J trimming: 0 bases; junction bases outside the gene matches: 1. This CDR3 comprises 15 residues. This CDR3 is CASRTSGSSYNEQFF. The CDR3 DNA reads as TGTGCCAGTCGGACTAGCGGGAGCTCCTACAATGAGCAGTTCTTC.

V and J are TRBV28 and TRBJ1-5; D might be TRBD1 (5 bases). The CDR3 length is 14 residues. The germline V gene encodes CDR1 MDHEN and CDR2 SYDVKM. V lost 4 bases to trimming and J lost 3 bases, with 10 bases between them. For the CDR3, the DNA is TGTGCCAGCAGTTACACAGGACCCAATCAGCCCCAGCATTTT. As protein: CASSYTGPNQPQHF.

This chain uses TRBV27 with TRBJ2-7; tentative D call: TRBD1 (7 bases). Trimming took 3 bases from V and 3 from J, leaving 12 bases between them. Germline assignment: CDR1 MNHEY and CDR2 SMNVEV (reference sequence). This CDR3 region has 14 residues. The CDR3, as DNA: TGTGCCAGCAGTTTTGCCAGGGGGGTCTACGAGCAGTACTTC. Translating it yields CASSFARGVYEQYF.

This clone was found once. The genes are TRBV27 and TRBJ2-3; TRBD2 is a possible D gene (6 bases). V gave up 8 bases and J gave up 6 bases, with 6 bases separating them. This CDR3 has 10 amino acids. Germline V gives CDR1 MNHEY, CDR2 SMNVEV (reference sequence). CDR3 residues: CASGGDTQYF. In DNA form, the CDR3 reads TGTGCCAGCGGGGGGGATACGCAGTATTTT.

This chain links TRBV19 with TRBJ2-1; D not resolved. Trimming removed 2 bases at V and 8 bases at J, with 10 bases between. CDR1 and CDR2 (germline): LNHDA, SQIVND (reference sequence). The CDR3 contains 13 residues. The CDR3, as DNA: TGTGCCAGTAGTATATATAGTTTGGATGAGCAGTTCTTC. Protein: CASSIYSLDEQFF.

In its sample, this clone was seen a few times. The chain joins TRBV27 to TRBJ1-1; D possibly corresponds to TRBD1 (5 bases). The V and J ends lost 5 bases and 4 bases respectively, with 14 bases between them. The CDR3 has 14 amino acids. Germline-derived CDR1 and CDR2 are MNHEY and SMNVEV (reference sequence). As DNA, the CDR3 is TGTGCCAGCAGTATGTCGGGGGGTGCCACTGAAGCTTTCTTT. This sequence encodes CASSMSGGATEAFF.

The CDR3 sequence: CASSDGTTNSYEQYF. The DNA for the CDR3 is TGTGCCAGCAGCGATGGGACTACCAACTCCTACGAGCAGTACTTC. V and J are TRBV7-9 and TRBJ2-7; 7 bases line up with TRBD2. Per germline, CDR1 SEHNR and CDR2 FQNEAQ (reference sequence). V was clipped by 5 bases and J by 0 bases; unmatched bases: 7. This CDR3 has 15 amino acids.

The chain carries TRBV9 and TRBJ2-1; D gene unclear. V lost 0 bases and J lost 2, with 9 bases in between. Germline-derived CDR1 and CDR2 are SGDLS and YYNGEE. The CDR3 spans 15 residues. CDR3 nucleotides: TGTGCCAGCAGCGTAGAAGAGGCCCCCTACAATGAGCAGTTCTTC. Translation gives CASSVEEAPYNEQFF.

The rearrangement joins TRBV15 to TRBJ1-2; unclear D gene. The length of the CDR3 is 14 residues. The V gene lost 6 bases and the J gene lost 5 bases, with 16 bases spanning the gap. From germline, CDR1 is LNHNV and CDR2 YYDKDF (reference sequence). In DNA, the CDR3 is TGTGCCACCAGAGCAGCGGACGAACTTTATGGCTACACCTTC. Its protein is CATRAADELYGYTF.

This clone showed up just once. The chain employs TRBV6-5 and TRBJ2-1, with 11 nucleotides matching TRBD2. Trimming cost V 0 bases and J 8 bases; bases outside gene matches: 3. The CDR3 is 15 residues long. Germline CDR1 and CDR2: MNHEY and SVGAGI. The CDR3 DNA is TGTGCCAGCAGTTACTCCTTAGCGGGAGGGGATGAGCAGTTCTTC. This translates into CASSYSLAGGDEQFF.

The CDR3 DNA is TGTGCCAGCAGCCCGGAGATATTTAACACTGAAGCTTTCTTT. This translates into CASSPEIFNTEAFF. The J gene is TRBJ1-1, the V gene TRBV6-6; D gene ambiguous. V gave up 6 bases and J gave up 2 bases, with 13 bases separating them. Germline-derived CDR1 and CDR2 are MNHNY and SVGAGI (reference sequence). The CDR3 totals 14 residues.

The chain links TRBV5-1 to TRBJ2-2; 7 positions match TRBD2. V shed 0 bases and J 4 bases; nucleotides not matched to a gene: 6. Germline V gene data show CDR1 as SGHRS and CDR2 as YFSETQ. The length of the CDR3 is 16 residues. The DNA of the CDR3 is TGCGCCAGCAGCTTGGAGGCGGGAGCCGCCACCGGGGAGCTGTTTTTT. It codes for CASSLEAGAATGELFF.

This chain's CDR3 is CASSPYVGAYEQYF. The DNA of the CDR3 is TGCGCCAGCAGCCCCTACGTCGGTGCCTACGAGCAGTACTTC. This rearrangement joins TRBV4-1 to TRBJ2-5; D call uncertain. The DNA end is a closer match to TRBJ2-7, so the J assignment may be wrong. The CDR3 contains 14 residues. The germline gives CDR1 MGHRA, CDR2 YSYEKL.